The 12 T cell receptor beta chains listed next were all sequenced from one sample in a study of blood T cell repertoires in COVID-19. Sequenced by immunoSEQ multiplex PCR; TCRdb stores in-frame clones only, minus some. The top ten clones hold 3% to 4.5% of a sample with fewer than 400,000 clones, about 85% of them seen once. The source material was peripheral blood. These receptors all come from a woman aged 18-30 years with acute or convalescent COVID-19.

This clone occurred once. The V and J genes are TRBV2 and TRBJ2-5, with 8 bases identical to TRBD2. V lost 6 bases, J lost 4 bases, and 7 bases stayed unmatched. From germline, CDR1 is SNHLY and CDR2 FYNNEI. The CDR3 consists of 14 residues. DNA for the CDR3: TGTGCCAGCAGCGCGGGACTAGGAGGAGAGACCCAGTACTTC. Amino acids: CASSAGLGGETQYF.

The V call is TRBV7-9, the J call TRBJ1-1, with D perhaps matching TRBD1 (5 bases). This CDR3 is built from 14 residues. Deletions cut 2 bases from V and 4 bases from J, with 11 bases between. Per germline, CDR1 SEHNR and CDR2 FQNEAQ (reference sequence). The CDR3 protein is CASSLSWGGTEAFF. CDR3 nucleotide sequence: TGTGCCAGCAGCTTATCCTGGGGGGGCACTGAAGCTTTCTTT.

The chain employs TRBV5-6 and TRBJ1-2; tentatively, D is TRBD1 (6 bases). The CDR3 has 14 amino acids. From germline, CDR1 is SGHDT and CDR2 YYEEEE. The ends were cut back, 0 bases at V and 8 bases at J, with 14 bases in the middle. CDR3 amino acids: CASSLGTGRSGYTF. The DNA of the CDR3 is TGTGCCAGCAGCTTGGGAACAGGGCGGTCCGGCTACACCTTC. The variable domain in full, completed from reference TRBV5-6 and TRBJ1-2, reads DAGVTQSPTHLIKTRGQQVTLRCSPKSGHDTVSWYQQALGQGPQFIFQYYEEEERQRGNFPDRFSGHQFPNYSSELNVNALLLGDSALYLCASSLGTGRSGYTFGSGTRLTVV.

This chain connects TRBV6-6 to TRBJ2-3; 10 bases line up with TRBD2. Losses at the gene ends were 5 bases for V and 0 bases for J; bases not matched to a gene: 17. This CDR3 has 20 residues. CDR1 MNHNY and CDR2 SVGAGI come from the germline V gene (reference sequence). CDR3 sequence reads: CASSPSPPSGSVVSTDTQYF. The CDR3 DNA reads as TGTGCCAGCAGTCCGTCCCCCCCTAGCGGGAGCGTTGTAAGCACAGATACGCAGTATTTT.

This clone came up a few times. The same CDR3 also results from other DNA sequences found in this sample. The chain is built from TRBV7-8 and TRBJ2-7; no reliable D call. Trimming cost V 4 bases and J 2 bases, with 6 bases left between them. Germline loops: CDR1 SGHVS, CDR2 FQNEAQ. The CDR3 runs 12 residues. The CDR3 spells CASSSGAYEQYF. The CDR3 DNA sequence: TGTGCCAGCAGCTCAGGTGCCTACGAGCAGTACTTC.

Comments on this clone: Within the sample, other DNA sequences also encode this same CDR3. This chain connects TRBV9 to TRBJ2-5, with a weak D call TRBD2 (7 bases). This CDR3 comprises 15 residues. Between the trimmed V and J ends, which lost 0 bases and 5 bases, there was a span of 14 bases. The germline V gene encodes CDR1 SGDLS and CDR2 YYNGEE. The CDR3 region is CASSVGGGARETQYF. As DNA, the CDR3 is TGTGCCAGCAGCGTAGGAGGGGGGGCCCGGGAGACCCAGTACTTC.

The chain joins TRBV28 to TRBJ1-5, with D perhaps TRBD1 (5 bases). The CDR3 covers 16 residues. CDR1 and CDR2 from the germline V gene are MDHEN and SYDVKM. V was clipped by 5 bases and J by 0 bases, with 14 bases between them. The chain's CDR3 is CASSDSGMDSNQPQHF. The CDR3, as DNA: TGTGCCAGCAGTGATTCAGGGATGGATAGCAATCAGCCCCAGCATTTT.

V usage is TRBV6-6 and J usage is TRBJ1-5, with D hard to call. V was shortened by 7 bases and J by 7 bases, with 17 bases between the two germline ends. Germline CDR1 reads MNHNY; CDR2 reads SVGAGI (reference sequence). The CDR3 runs 14 residues. The CDR3 protein is CASTMTAAGQPQHF. Written as DNA, the CDR3 is TGTGCCAGCACAATGACGGCGGCGGGGCAGCCCCAGCATTTT.

The chain combines TRBV10-3 with TRBJ2-3; D is uncertain. This CDR3 region has 12 residues. Trimming removed 0 bases at V and 7 bases at J, with 5 bases between. Germline values: CDR1 ENHRY, CDR2 SYGVKD. CDR3: CAISESLNTQYF. In nucleotides, the CDR3 is TGTGCCATCAGTGAGTCATTAAATACGCAGTATTTT.

The chain couples TRBV6-1 to TRBJ2-1, with a weak D call TRBD1 (5 bases). This CDR3 comprises 16 residues. Trimming removed 4 bases at V and 2 bases at J, with 15 bases between. Germline V CDR1 and CDR2: MNHNS, SASEGT. The CDR3 coding sequence is TGTGCCAGCAGTGTCTCCGCCAGGGCCCCCTACAATGAGCAGTTCTTC. Protein sequence: CASSVSARAPYNEQFF.

The chain recombines TRBV4-1 with TRBJ2-7; 7 nucleotides line up with TRBD1. This CDR3 has 14 amino acids. V lost 5 bases to trimming and J lost 1 base; unmatched junction nucleotides: 5. Per germline, CDR1 MGHRA and CDR2 YSYEKL. In DNA form, the CDR3 reads TGCGCCAGCAGCAATCCGGGACAGTCCTACGAGCAGTACTTC. This translates into CASSNPGQSYEQYF.

V and J are TRBV7-8 and TRBJ1-6; the match to TRBD1 covers 7 bases. This CDR3 region has 14 residues. CDR1 is SGHVS and CDR2 is FQNEAQ in the germline V gene. The V segment lost 5 bases and the J segment 6 bases; nucleotides outside the gene matches: 4. CDR3 protein: CASSPGQPNSPLHF. The DNA for the CDR3 is TGTGCCAGCAGCCCGGGACAGCCTAATTCACCCCTCCACTTT.